This TCR beta chain was obtained from a study of blood T cell repertoires in COVID-19. About the research overall: Samples representing acute and convalescent COVID-19 were sourced from the United States, Italy and Spain. PBMCs, B-cell-depleted T cells, or T cells provided the cDNA or gDNA that made up the material.

Original processing methods: Quantification of nucleated cells was approximated via reference gene primer amplification. Produced via immunoSEQ multiplex PCR; TCRdb's table is partial and in-frame only. V and J calls plus clone size are reproduced from that table; the DNA served to infer D and trimming. The sample has more than 150,000 clones; 86% are singletons. CDR1 and CDR2 (germline): SGHKS, YYEKEE (reference sequence). J lost 5 bases, V lost 1 base, and 13 bases had no gene match. This CDR3 region has 18 residues. The source is a woman in her seventies with acute or convalescent COVID-19. The rearrangement joins TRBV5-5 to TRBJ1-1, with 11 bases lining up with TRBD1. Sample: peripheral blood. The CDR3, as DNA: TGTGCCAGCAGCTTGTTCCCTTATAGGGGGACAGGGGGGACTGAAGCTTTCTTT. The encoded protein is CASSLFPYRGTGGTEAFF.